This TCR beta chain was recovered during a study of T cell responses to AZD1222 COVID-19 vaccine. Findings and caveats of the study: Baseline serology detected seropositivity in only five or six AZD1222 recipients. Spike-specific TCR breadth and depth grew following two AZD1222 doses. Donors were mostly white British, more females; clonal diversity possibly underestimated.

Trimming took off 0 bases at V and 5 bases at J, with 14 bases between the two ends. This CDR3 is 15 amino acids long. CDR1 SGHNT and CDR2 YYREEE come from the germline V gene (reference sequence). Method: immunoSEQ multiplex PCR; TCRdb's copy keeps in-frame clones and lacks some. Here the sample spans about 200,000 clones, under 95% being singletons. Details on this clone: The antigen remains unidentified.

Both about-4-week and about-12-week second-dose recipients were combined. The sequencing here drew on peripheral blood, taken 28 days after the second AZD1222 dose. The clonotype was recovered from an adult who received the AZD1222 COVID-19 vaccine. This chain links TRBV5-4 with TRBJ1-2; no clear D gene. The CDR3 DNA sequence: TGTGCCAGCAGCTTGGTGGCACCCGTCTTTTATGGCTACACCTTC. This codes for CASSLVAPVFYGYTF.